This T cell receptor (beta chain) was obtained from a study of blood T cell repertoires in COVID-19. The wider study: The United States, Italy and Spain were the sources of the acute and convalescent COVID-19 samples. PBMCs, B-cell-depleted T cells, or T cells were the source of the cDNA or gDNA that made up the material.

Original handling: Amplification of reference gene primers provided the estimated nucleated cell counts. Sequencing used immunoSEQ multiplex PCR; TCRdb keeps in-frame clones, though not all of them. V and J calls plus clone size are reproduced from that table; the DNA served to infer D and trimming. Of nearly 70,000 clones in the sample, around 89% were seen once. Germline V gives CDR1 LGHNA, CDR2 YSLEER. The CDR3 is 15 residues long. Between the trimmed V and J ends, which lost 4 bases and 3 bases, there was a span of 13 bases. Material for sequencing was peripheral blood. V usage is TRBV4-3 and J usage is TRBJ1-5, with D perhaps matching TRBD1 (6 bases). This TCR was sampled from a woman aged 70-85 years with acute or convalescent COVID-19. The CDR3 is CASSPYRDNNQPQHF. The CDR3 DNA is TGCGCCAGCAGCCCTTACCGGGACAACAATCAGCCCCAGCATTTT.